The 30 T cell receptor beta chains in this list originate from one sample, sequenced in a study of T cell responses to AZD1222 COVID-19 vaccine. Clones were read by immunoSEQ multiplex PCR, and TCRdb kept only the in-frame ones, dropping some. The sample contains around 130,000 clones, roughly nine tenths of which appear only once. Sequenced material: peripheral blood, taken on day 0 of AZD1222 vaccination. The receptors were sampled from an adult in good health.

The V and J genes are TRBV30 and TRBJ1-2; D unclear. Per germline, CDR1 GTSNPN and CDR2 SVGIG (reference sequence). The V gene lost 1 base and the J gene lost 4 bases, with 7 bases spanning the gap. This CDR3 is 12 amino acids long. CDR3 DNA sequence: TGTGCCTGGAGTGGTTCTGGCTATGGCTACACCTTC. Translated, it gives CAWSGSGYGYTF.

V and J are TRBV5-8 and TRBJ1-5; no clear D gene. V was pared by 0 bases and J by 2 bases, with 15 bases between. Germline V gene lookup returns CDR1 SGHTS and CDR2 YDEGEE. The CDR3 consists of 17 residues. CDR3 coding DNA: TGTGCCAGCAGCTTGGTTTCAGGCGGGGTCGGCAATCAGCCCCAGCATTTT. Its translation is CASSLVSGGVGNQPQHF.

This sequence joins TRBV6-5 and TRBJ1-2, with D hard to call. Per germline, CDR1 MNHEY and CDR2 SVGAGI. Trimming took off 6 bases at V and 0 bases at J, with 11 bases between the two ends. This CDR3 is 14 amino acids long. The CDR3 reads CASRSAAANYGYTF. CDR3 sequence (DNA): TGTGCCAGCAGGTCGGCGGCCGCTAACTATGGCTACACCTTC.

This clone was found once. The chain uses TRBV6-5 and TRBJ1-1; D gene ambiguous. In germline, CDR1 is MNHEY, CDR2 SVGAGI. This CDR3 region has 15 residues. The germline V and J ends were trimmed by 0 bases and 4 bases, with 12 bases remaining between them. The CDR3 sequence is CASSYSSNGGTEAFF. CDR3 DNA: TGTGCCAGCAGTTACTCGTCAAACGGTGGCACTGAAGCTTTCTTT.

The gene calls are TRBV5-4 and TRBJ1-2, with D possibly TRBD1 on 5 matching bases. The CDR3 sequence is 14 residues long. The V gene's germline CDR1 is SGHNT and CDR2 YYREEE (reference sequence). Deletions cut 4 bases from V and 4 bases from J, with 14 bases between. CDR3 amino acids: CASSGTPGTYGYTF. The CDR3 coding sequence is TGTGCCAGCAGCGGGACTCCCGGGACCTATGGCTACACCTTC. Using reference TRBV5-4 and TRBJ1-2 for the parts outside the CDR3, the full variable domain is ETGVTQSPTHLIKTRGQQVTLRCSSQSGHNTVSWYQQALGQGPQFIFQYYREEENGRGNFPPRFSGLQFPNYSSELNVNALELDDSALYLCASSGTPGTYGYTFGSGTRLTVV.

The genes are TRBV30 and TRBJ1-3; D ambiguous. V lost 2 bases to trimming and J lost 4 bases, with 15 bases between them. Germline V lookup: CDR1 GTSNPN, CDR2 SVGIG (reference sequence). The CDR3 has 15 amino acids. The CDR3 sequence: CAWSWADGPGNTIYF. The DNA of the CDR3 is TGTGCCTGGAGTTGGGCCGACGGTCCGGGAAACACCATATATTTT.

The chain combines TRBV30 with TRBJ1-2, with D unresolved. From germline, CDR1 is GTSNPN and CDR2 SVGIG (reference sequence). Trimming removed 4 bases from V and 0 bases from J, with 12 bases in between. This CDR3 has 14 amino acids. The CDR3 spells CAWTMIPTNYGYTF. In nucleotides, the CDR3 is TGTGCCTGGACTATGATCCCAACTAACTATGGCTACACCTTC.

This sequence joins TRBV6-1 and TRBJ1-2, with D perhaps matching TRBD1 (6 bases). CDR1 MNHNS and CDR2 SASEGT come from the germline V gene. There are 13 residues in the CDR3. Trimming removed 1 base at V and 4 bases at J, with 7 bases between. CDR3 DNA: TGTGCCAGCAGTGAAGGGACAGTCTATGGCTACACCTTC. It specifies CASSEGTVYGYTF.

The genes are TRBV19 and TRBJ1-4; the D gene is possibly TRBD1 (6 bases). In germline, CDR1 is LNHDA, CDR2 SQIVND (reference sequence). CDR3 length: 14 residues. V was shortened by 5 bases and J by 6 bases, with 13 bases between the two germline ends. CDR3 sequence (DNA): TGTGCCAGTAGTTCACAGGGCCGGGATGAAAAACTGTTTTTT. It encodes CASSSQGRDEKLFF.

As DNA, the CDR3 is TGTGCCAGTAATTACAGGGGCAATCAGCCCCAGCATTTT. It encodes CASNYRGNQPQHF. This chain links TRBV19 with TRBJ1-5; possible D gene TRBD1, 6 bases. The germline V and J ends were trimmed by 7 bases and 2 bases, with 9 bases remaining between them. This CDR3 has 13 residues. Germline V gene lookup returns CDR1 LNHDA and CDR2 SQIVND (reference sequence).

This clone was seen just once. The chain links TRBV9 to TRBJ1-6; TRBD1 matches 7 bases. The CDR3 runs 13 residues. Trimming took 3 bases from V and 7 from J; bases not matched to a gene: 1. The germline V gene has CDR1 SGDLS and CDR2 YYNGEE. CDR3 bases: TGTGCCAGCAGCGCGACAGGGAATTCACCCCTCCACTTT. As protein: CASSATGNSPLHF.

The chain employs TRBV19 and TRBJ1-2; D remains unclear. V lost 7 bases and J 4 bases, leaving 10 bases between the germline ends. This CDR3 has 12 amino acids. Germline assignment: CDR1 LNHDA and CDR2 SQIVND (reference sequence). This CDR3 reads CASTPVGYGYTF. DNA for the CDR3: TGTGCCAGTACGCCGGTTGGCTATGGCTACACCTTC. The variable domain in full, completed from reference TRBV19 and TRBJ1-2, reads DGGITQSPKYLFRKEGQNVTLSCEQNLNHDAMYWYRQDPGQGLRLIYYSQIVNDFQKGDIAEGYSVSREKKESFPLTVTSAQKNPTAFYLCASTPVGYGYTFGSGTRLTVV.

This clone has only a few counts. The V call is TRBV5-8, the J call TRBJ1-5, with D uncertain. V shed 0 bases and J shed 4 bases, with 8 bases lying between them. The CDR3 covers 14 residues. Germline CDR1 SGHTS, CDR2 YDEGEE. The CDR3 DNA sequence: TGTGCCAGCAGCTTGGGTCAGCTTAATCAGCCCCAGCATTTT. Translating gives CASSLGQLNQPQHF.

The chain combines TRBV29-1 with TRBJ1-4, with 12 bases fitting TRBD1. The CDR3 is 14 amino acids. Per the germline V gene, CDR1 is SQVTM and CDR2 is ANQGSEA. The V segment lost 6 bases and the J segment 7 bases; nucleotides outside the gene matches: 6. The CDR3 spells CSVARDRGREKLFF. CDR3 nucleotides: TGCAGCGTCGCCCGGGACAGGGGGCGTGAAAAACTGTTTTTT.

J is TRBJ2-1 and V is TRBV30; D not certain. CDR3 length equals 12 residues. V lost 5 bases and J 0 bases, leaving 5 bases between the germline ends. Germline V gives CDR1 GTSNPN, CDR2 SVGIG (reference sequence). CDR3 nucleotides: TGTGCCTGGCGGAGCTCCTACAATGAGCAGTTCTTC. This sequence encodes CAWRSSYNEQFF.

The chain uses TRBV5-1 and TRBJ1-1; 9 bases fit TRBD1. The CDR3 is 17 amino acids. From germline, CDR1 is SGHRS and CDR2 YFSETQ. The junction had 13 bases not matched to a gene; V was cut back by 4 bases and J by 3 bases. CDR3 in DNA: TGCGCCAGCAGCGCCCGGGACAGGGATCTGGTTTACACTGAAGCTTTCTTT. Residues: CASSARDRDLVYTEAFF.

This rearrangement joins TRBV6-5 to TRBJ1-1; 7 bases agree with TRBD1. V lost 5 bases, J lost 1 base, and 4 bases stayed unmatched. The CDR3 has 14 residues. Per germline, CDR1 MNHEY and CDR2 SVGAGI. This CDR3 is CASSPNRGNTEAFF. The CDR3, as DNA: TGTGCCAGCAGTCCCAACAGGGGGAACACTGAAGCTTTCTTT.

The rearrangement uses TRBV2 and TRBJ1-4; 7 nucleotides agree with TRBD1. J lost 4 bases, V lost 2 bases, and 4 bases had no gene match. The length of the CDR3 is 15 residues. From germline, CDR1 is SNHLY and CDR2 FYNNEI. This CDR3 is CASSEMGQLNEKLFF. In DNA form, the CDR3 reads TGTGCCAGCAGTGAAATGGGACAGCTTAATGAAAAACTGTTTTTT.

The chain has TRBV6-1 and TRBJ2-1; D is perhaps TRBD1 (5 bases). The CDR3 extends over 16 amino acids. Germline V gene sequence: CDR1 MNHNS, CDR2 SASEGT. Trimming removed 2 bases from V and 4 bases from J, with 15 bases in between. DNA of the CDR3: TGTGCCAGCAGTGAACGCCACAGGCGCCAGTACAATGAGCAGTTCTTC. Its translation: CASSERHRRQYNEQFF.

This rearrangement joins TRBV11-2 to TRBJ1-2; D gene uncertain. The CDR3 totals 16 residues. The germline gives CDR1 SGHAT, CDR2 FQNNGV. The V end was cut by 0 bases, the J end by 4 bases, with 15 bases between. CDR3 nucleotides: TGTGCCAGCAGCTTAGATCAAGCGACACCCTCCTATGGCTACACCTTC. It specifies CASSLDQATPSYGYTF.

The chain links TRBV27 to TRBJ1-1; D possibly corresponds to TRBD1 (5 bases). Germline V lookup: CDR1 MNHEY, CDR2 SMNVEV (reference sequence). This CDR3 has 16 residues. Trimming stripped 4 bases from V and 3 bases from J, with 18 bases between. The CDR3 coding sequence is TGTGCCAGCAGTTCCTTCGGGGTTAGGGGCTACACTGAAGCTTTCTTT. As protein: CASSSFGVRGYTEAFF.

The chain combines TRBV4-2 with TRBJ1-6; D unclear. V gave up 0 bases and J gave up 6 bases, with 15 bases separating them. The CDR3 sequence is 17 residues long. Germline V gene data show CDR1 as LGHNA and CDR2 as YNFKEQ. CDR3 region: CASSQDLAGHFNSPLHF. CDR3 sequence (DNA): TGTGCCAGCAGCCAAGATTTGGCAGGTCATTTTAATTCACCCCTCCACTTT.

The chain joins TRBV10-3 to TRBJ2-6; D ambiguous. Germline V gene lookup returns CDR1 ENHRY and CDR2 SYGVKD. The CDR3 contains 14 residues. V was cut by 3 bases and J by 8 bases, with 11 bases left in between. Here the CDR3 reads CAISEPAQTNVLTF. The CDR3 DNA follows: TGTGCCATCAGTGAACCGGCGCAGACCAACGTCCTGACTTTC.

The chain carries TRBV18 and TRBJ2-7; TRBD1 agrees at 9 bases. The V segment lost 4 bases and the J segment 6 bases; nucleotides outside the gene matches: 4. In germline, CDR1 is KGHSH, CDR2 LQKENI. The CDR3 has 13 amino acids. The chain's CDR3 is CASSLRDRVEQYV. The CDR3 DNA follows: TGTGCCAGCTCACTCCGGGACAGGGTCGAGCAGTACGTC.

The chain carries TRBV5-1 and TRBJ1-2; weak D call: TRBD1 (5 bases). Per the germline V gene, CDR1 is SGHRS and CDR2 is YFSETQ. The CDR3 has 15 amino acids. Between the trimmed V and J ends, which lost 1 base and 0 bases, there was a span of 10 bases. The CDR3 nucleotides are TGCGCCAGCAGCTTGTTCCAGGGCTCTAACTATGGCTACACCTTC. It is translated as CASSLFQGSNYGYTF.

CDR3 DNA: TGCGCCAGCAGCCAAGATCCTGGCAGTCGGTCCGGAAACACCATATATTTT. Translation gives CASSQDPGSRSGNTIYF. The J gene is TRBJ1-3, the V gene TRBV4-3; D remains unclear. Per germline, CDR1 LGHNA and CDR2 YSLEER. Trimming removed 0 bases at V and 4 bases at J, with 16 bases between. The CDR3 is 17 amino acids.

The V and J genes are TRBV6-5 and TRBJ1-1; no definite D call. The ends were cut back, 7 bases at V and 4 bases at J, with 16 bases in the middle. Germline CDR1 is MNHEY and CDR2 is SVGAGI. This CDR3 has 14 residues. Here the CDR3 reads CASNTKGGPTEAFF. In DNA form, the CDR3 reads TGTGCCAGCAATACAAAGGGAGGGCCCACTGAAGCTTTCTTT.

The chain uses TRBV5-1 and TRBJ1-6, with D unresolved. The germline V and J ends were trimmed by 0 bases and 4 bases, with 11 bases remaining between them. The CDR3 loop spans 16 amino acids. Germline lookup yields CDR1 SGHRS and CDR2 YFSETQ. DNA for the CDR3: TGCGCCAGCAGCTTGGGTTCAACCGTTTATAATTCACCCCTCCACTTT. Translating gives CASSLGSTVYNSPLHF.

CDR3: CASSFSPTGELFF. CDR3 nucleotide sequence: TGTGCCAGCAGCTTCAGCCCCACCGGGGAGCTGTTTTTT. The chain joins TRBV7-9 to TRBJ2-2, with no clear D. The length of the CDR3 is 13 residues. V lost 3 bases, J lost 4 bases, and 6 bases lay in between. CDR1 is SEHNR and CDR2 is FQNEAQ in the germline V gene (reference sequence).

The J gene is TRBJ1-5, the V gene TRBV6-6; tentative D call: TRBD1 (5 bases). CDR1 and CDR2 (germline): MNHNY, SVGAGI (reference sequence). The CDR3 contains 14 residues. V gave up 7 bases and J gave up 0 bases, with 10 bases separating them. As DNA, the CDR3 is TGTGCCAGCACCAAGGGGCTTAGCAATCAGCCCCAGCATTTT. Its translation: CASTKGLSNQPQHF.